The sample holds a few counts of the clone carrying this T cell receptor (beta chain). These data originate in a study of blood T cell repertoires in COVID-19. Study background: From T cells, B-cell-depleted T cells, or PBMCs came the material, which was cDNA or gDNA.

This CDR3 contains 16 residues. Clones were sequenced by immunoSEQ multiplex PCR, and TCRdb holds only the in-frame ones, with some missing. The table includes about 250,000 clones, about 85% detected once. The source of this sequence is a woman aged 45-65 years who had recovered from COVID-19. Sequenced sample: PBMCs or T cells enriched from blood (not recorded which). The chain uses TRBV12-1 and TRBJ2-7; whether TRBD1, the table's D call, matches the DNA was not checked. TRBV12-1 is a recognized pseudogene. The CDR3 here is CASSFECRQGAIEQYF. CDR3 bases: TGTGCCAGCAGCTTTGAATGTCGGCAGGGGGCAATCGAGCAGTACTTC.